These 2 T cell receptor beta chains were all obtained from the same sample, sequenced in a study of CD8 T cells in Susac syndrome. Random hexamers primed reverse transcription of 0.5 to 1 ug RNA. One entry per CDR3 protein, called by TCRdb with MiXCR from the immunoSEQ multiplex PCR reads. The sample has about 110,000 distinct CDR3 sequences; roughly 94% are singletons. The specimen sequenced was CD8+ T cells from PBMCs. These receptors came from a human donor with Susac syndrome.

The chain links TRBV29-1 to TRBJ2-7; D not certain. Germline V gives CDR1 SQVTM, CDR2 ANQGSEA. The CDR3 length is 16 residues. Trimming stripped 6 bases from V and 2 bases from J, with 23 bases between. CDR3 residues: CSVVGVSGTPAYEQYF. Here the CDR3 DNA reads TGCAGCGTAGTCGGAGTCTCGGGTACGCCCGCCTACGAGCAGTACTTC.

This chain uses TRBV25-1 with TRBJ1-1; no clear D gene. In germline, CDR1 is MGHDK, CDR2 SYGVNS. V was trimmed by 4 bases and J by 8 bases, leaving 17 bases between them. The CDR3 length is 14 residues. Here the CDR3 reads CASSGERIGWEAFF. The DNA for the CDR3 is TGTGCCAGCAGTGGAGAGAGGATCGGGTGGGAAGCTTTCTTT.